Below are 28 T cell receptor beta chains sequenced from a single sample in a study of monozygotic twins with inflammatory bowel disease. From the 5' RACE reads, TCRdb lists one entry per CDR3 protein and no DNA. Its clone listing holds some 300,000 distinct CDR3 sequences. Source material: blood. All receptors come from a human donor with ulcerative colitis or Crohn's disease, or a healthy co-twin of an affected twin (not recorded which).

The J gene is TRBJ2-3, the V gene TRBV20-1; the D gene TCRdb calls, TRBD2, cannot be checked with no DNA. The CDR3 consists of 15 residues. Germline V lookup: CDR1 DFQATT, CDR2 SNEGSKA (reference sequence). The CDR3 sequence: CSARRLAGGRDTQYF.

The chain couples TRBV14 to TRBJ2-2; with no DNA, the TCRdb D assignment of TRBD1 cannot be verified. The CDR3 spans 15 residues. Germline V lookup: CDR1 SGHDN, CDR2 FVKESK. The CDR3 loop reads CASSQGDRYTGELFF.

The gene calls are TRBV12-3 or TRBV12-4 and TRBJ2-6; TCRdb calls TRBD2, which cannot be checked without DNA. This CDR3 is built from 15 residues. The CDR3 region is CASSLGSSWANVLTF.

This chain links TRBV6-6 with TRBJ2-1; TCRdb calls TRBD1, which cannot be checked without DNA. The CDR3 has 13 residues. CDR1 is MNHNY, CDR2 SVGAGI, per germline (reference sequence). The CDR3 loop reads CASSYLPDRPQFF.

J is TRBJ1-2 and V is TRBV7-2; checking the TCRdb D call of TRBD1 is not possible without DNA. Germline V lookup: CDR1 SGHTA, CDR2 FQGNSA. CDR3 size: 14 residues. The chain's CDR3 is CASSYDRRRVGYTF.

This chain links TRBV10-3 with TRBJ2-7; as DNA is missing, the TRBD1 call by TCRdb cannot be tested. The CDR3 contains 15 residues. Germline V gene sequence: CDR1 ENHRY, CDR2 SYGVKD. CDR3 in amino acids: CAISRSNRGDYEQYF.

This chain joins TRBV4-3 and TRBJ2-1; TCRdb returns TRBD2, unconfirmable since there is no DNA. The CDR3 has 16 residues. The V gene's germline CDR1 is LGHNA and CDR2 YSLEER. The CDR3 sequence is CASSQVLAGTYNEQFF.

This chain connects TRBV9 to TRBJ2-1. This CDR3 is 14 amino acids long. Germline V gene data show CDR1 as SGDLS and CDR2 as YYNGEE. This CDR3 reads CASSVAGSYNEQFF. The whole variable domain, filled in from reference TRBV9 and TRBJ2-1, reads DSGVTQTPKHLITATGQRVTLRCSPRSGDLSVYWYQQSLDQGLQFLIQYYNGEERAKGNILERFSAQQFPDLHSELNLSSLELGDSALYFCASSVAGSYNEQFFGPGTRLTVL.

This rearrangement joins TRBV20-1 to TRBJ2-1; TCRdb gives TRBD2 as the D gene, but with no DNA this cannot be confirmed. The CDR3 length is 15 residues. Germline V gives CDR1 DFQATT, CDR2 SNEGSKA (reference sequence). The CDR3 reads CSAAPPGGSYNEQFF.

V usage is TRBV5-1 and J usage is TRBJ1-2. Per the germline V gene, CDR1 is SGHRS and CDR2 is YFSETQ. The CDR3 spans 13 residues. CDR3 sequence reads: CASSLVWEGGYTF. The full variable domain, with the rest looked up from reference TRBV5-1 and TRBJ1-2, is KAGVTQTPRYLIKTRGQQVTLSCSPISGHRSVSWYQQTPGQGLQFLFEYFSETQRNKGNFPGRFSGRQFSNSRSEMNVSTLELGDSALYLCASSLVWEGGYTFGSGTRLTVV.

This chain links TRBV4-2 with TRBJ2-6; TCRdb designates TRBD2, a call that cannot be tested without DNA. Germline V lookup: CDR1 LGHNA, CDR2 YNFKEQ. The length of the CDR3 is 17 residues. CDR3 in amino acids: CASSQDQEGSGANVLTF.

The chain is built from TRBV20-1 and TRBJ2-7; TCRdb selects TRBD1, and the lack of DNA leaves this call unchecked. Germline V gene data show CDR1 as DFQATT and CDR2 as SNEGSKA (reference sequence). CDR3 size: 16 residues. The chain's CDR3 is CSAREIGAGDPYEQYF.

The genes are TRBV12-3 or TRBV12-4 and TRBJ1-5; the TCRdb call, TRBD1, lacks DNA for checking. The CDR3 sequence is 15 residues long. The CDR3 reads CASSLGGQNNQPQHF.

The rearrangement uses TRBV5-1 and TRBJ2-2; TCRdb outputs TRBD2, but without DNA this stays unchecked. Germline assignment: CDR1 SGHRS and CDR2 YFSETQ. The CDR3 covers 13 residues. CDR3 sequence: CASSPPRPGELFF.

The genes are TRBV6-5 and TRBJ1-2; TCRdb calls TRBD1, which cannot be checked without DNA. The CDR3 totals 16 residues. Germline values: CDR1 MNHEY, CDR2 SVGAGI. CDR3: CASSYSSPQGAMGYTF.

V and J are TRBV15 and TRBJ2-5; TCRdb lists TRBD1, though no DNA is available to test this call. In germline, CDR1 is LNHNV, CDR2 YYDKDF (reference sequence). The CDR3 runs 15 residues. CDR3 in amino acids: CATSRGNRASETQYF.

The rearrangement joins TRBV9 to TRBJ2-5; without DNA, the TCRdb call of TRBD1 cannot be checked. CDR1 and CDR2 from the germline V gene are SGDLS and YYNGEE. This CDR3 has 13 residues. CDR3 sequence reads: CASSVGDRETQYF.

This chain connects TRBV7-9 to TRBJ1-2. There are 14 residues in the CDR3. Germline CDR1 is SEHNR and CDR2 is FQNEAQ (reference sequence). The CDR3 sequence is CASSRGSGGGGYTF.

The J gene is TRBJ2-2, the V gene TRBV6-1. The CDR3 totals 15 residues. Germline CDR1 MNHNS, CDR2 SASEGT. The CDR3 is CASSPAGDGTGELFF.

V usage is TRBV5-4 and J usage is TRBJ2-1; TCRdb picks TRBD2, but there is no DNA to check that call. Germline assignment: CDR1 SGHNT and CDR2 YYREEE (reference sequence). The CDR3 extends over 16 amino acids. The CDR3 sequence: CASSSGTSGGAGEQFF.

The chain employs TRBV6-2 or TRBV6-3 and TRBJ1-1. CDR3 length: 14 residues. Per germline, CDR1 MNHEY and CDR2 SVGEGT. CDR3 loop: CASSYSIVAAEAFF.

V is TRBV9 and J is TRBJ2-3. This CDR3 has 12 residues. Per germline, CDR1 SGDLS and CDR2 YYNGEE. The CDR3 sequence is CASSLTLNTQYF.

The chain couples TRBV28 to TRBJ2-7; there is no DNA to check the TCRdb D call of TRBD1. Germline CDR1 reads MDHEN; CDR2 reads SYDVKM. This CDR3 region has 14 residues. CDR3 loop: CASSLWGRVHEQYF.

The CDR3 loop reads CATSDLQRSTGELFF. This chain joins TRBV24-1 and TRBJ2-2. Looked up from germline, CDR1 is KGHDR and CDR2 is SFDVKD. The CDR3 totals 15 residues.

The chain joins TRBV12-3 or TRBV12-4 to TRBJ1-1. The CDR3 contains 14 residues. CDR3 sequence reads: CASSFSSQNTEAFF.

The chain joins TRBV28 to TRBJ1-5; the D call of TRBD1 rests on TCRdb alone, since no DNA is present to check it. The CDR3 is 15 amino acids. The germline CDR1 and CDR2 sequences are MDHEN and SYDVKM. The CDR3 is CASSFRGGSNQPQHF. The entire variable domain, with the rest obtained from reference TRBV28 and TRBJ1-5, is as follows: DVKVTQSSRYLVKRTGEKVFLECVQDMDHENMFWYRQDPGLGLRLIYFSYDVKMKEKGDIPEGYSVSREKKERFSLILESASTNQTSMYLCASSFRGGSNQPQHFGDGTRLSIL.

The chain recombines TRBV30 with TRBJ1-3; as DNA is missing, the TRBD1 call by TCRdb cannot be tested. In germline, CDR1 is GTSNPN, CDR2 SVGIG (reference sequence). The CDR3 spans 11 residues. The CDR3 loop reads CAGASGNTIYF. Drawing the rest from reference TRBV30 and TRBJ1-3, the complete variable domain is SQTIHQWPATLVQPVGSPLSLECTVEGTSNPNLYWYRQAAGRGLQLLFYSVGIGQISSEVPQNLSASRPQDRQFILSSKKLLLSDSGFYLCAGASGNTIYFGEGSWLTVV.

The genes are TRBV4-3 and TRBJ1-3. CDR1 is LGHNA, CDR2 YSLEER, per germline. The CDR3 has 13 amino acids. The CDR3 reads CASSQDLINTIYF.